This T cell receptor beta chain originates from a study of shared clonotypes between healthy human individuals. Across the whole study: Three plates each covered CD4 naive and memory; CD8 naive two, CD8 memory one.

Germline CDR1 is SGHNT and CDR2 is YENEEA. Deletions cut 5 bases from V and 3 bases from J, with 14 bases between. The CDR3 totals 14 residues. Splitting of each subset's genomic DNA was done evenly across several immunoSEQ plates. The assay was immunoSEQ multiplex PCR, and TCRdb's table has in-frame clones only and misses some. The sample carries roughly 2.4 million clones, approximately 95% recorded once. This TCR was recovered from a man aged 18 to 29 in good health. The chain has TRBV11-3 and TRBJ2-7; D is perhaps TRBD2 (5 bases). The specimen was naive CD4+ T cells sorted from blood. Subset meaning: CD45RA+ positively selected. The CDR3 region has the DNA TGTGCCAGCAGCCTGGAGGCTGTCAACTACGAGCAGTACTTC. It yields the protein CASSLEAVNYEQYF.